The next 4 T cell receptor beta chains were all read from a single sample in a study of T cells in Graves' hyperthyroidism and ophthalmopathy. Regions amplified from RNA transcripts were the TCR beta CDR3 regions. The HTBI primer set served for first-round RT-PCR of the TCR CDR3. A single record per CDR3 protein comes from TCRdb applying MiXCR to the multiplex PCR reads. The data show 350,000 or so distinct CDR3 sequences, about a sixth seen once. The sample was blood. These receptors were taken from a woman in her 30s with Graves' hyperthyroidism that later progressed to Graves' ophthalmopathy.

The chain combines TRBV28 with TRBJ2-5; TRBD1 might be the D (7 bases). CDR1 is MDHEN, CDR2 SYDVKM, per germline. Trimming removed 10 bases at V and 5 bases at J, with 17 bases between. The CDR3 runs to 13 residues. This CDR3 reads CAITSGGHETQYF. In nucleotides, the CDR3 is TGTGCCATCACCTCAGGGGGGCACGAGACCCAGTACTTC.

This clonotype has just a few counts. V gene TRBV3-1 combines with J gene TRBJ2-5; either TRBD1 or TRBD2 may fit D (5 bases each). Germline lookup yields CDR1 LGHDT and CDR2 YNNKEL (reference sequence). CDR3 length equals 15 residues. Between the trimmed V and J ends, which lost 4 bases and 5 bases, there was a span of 17 bases. The DNA for the CDR3 is TGTGCCAGCAGCCTCGGACCTCAGAGGGGTGAGACCCAGTACTTC. Translating it yields CASSLGPQRGETQYF.

The sample holds a few counts of this clonotype. The gene calls are TRBV27 and TRBJ1-4; maybe TRBD1 (6 bases). This CDR3 contains 16 residues. V was clipped by 0 bases and J by 8 bases, with 16 bases between them. Germline lookup yields CDR1 MNHEY and CDR2 SMNVEV (reference sequence). In DNA, the CDR3 is TGTGCCAGCAGTTTATCGGGGGGGGGCCCTACGGAAAAACTGTTTTTT. Amino acids: CASSLSGGGPTEKLFF. The variable domain in full, with the rest retrieved from reference TRBV27 and TRBJ1-4, is EAQVTQNPRYLITVTGKKLTVTCSQNMNHEYMSWYRQDPGLGLRQIYYSMNVEVTDKGDVPEGYKVSRKEKRNFPLILESPSPNQTSLYFCASSLSGGGPTEKLFFGSGTQLSVL.

This clonotype was seen a handful of times. V is TRBV29-1 and J is TRBJ2-1; D ambiguous. This CDR3 has 13 residues. CDR1 is SQVTM and CDR2 is ANQGSEA in the germline V gene. Trimming pared 1 base from V and 6 bases from J, leaving 10 bases between. CDR3 in DNA: TGCAGCGTTGAAGCGATCCCCGCCAATGAGCAGTTCTTC. It specifies CSVEAIPANEQFF.